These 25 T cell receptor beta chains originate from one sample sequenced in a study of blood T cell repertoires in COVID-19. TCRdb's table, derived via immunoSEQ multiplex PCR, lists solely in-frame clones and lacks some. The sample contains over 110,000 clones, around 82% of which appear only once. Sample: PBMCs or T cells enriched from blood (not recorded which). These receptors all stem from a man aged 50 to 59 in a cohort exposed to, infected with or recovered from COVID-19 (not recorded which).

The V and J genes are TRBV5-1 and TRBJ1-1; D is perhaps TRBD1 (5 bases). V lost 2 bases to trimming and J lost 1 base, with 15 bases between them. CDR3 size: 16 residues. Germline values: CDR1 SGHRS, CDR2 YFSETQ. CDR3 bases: TGCGCCAGCAGCTTTATTGGGTTCGGGGGGAACACTGAAGCTTTCTTT. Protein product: CASSFIGFGGNTEAFF. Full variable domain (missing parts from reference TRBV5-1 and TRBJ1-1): KAGVTQTPRYLIKTRGQQVTLSCSPISGHRSVSWYQQTPGQGLQFLFEYFSETQRNKGNFPGRFSGRQFSNSRSEMNVSTLELGDSALYLCASSFIGFGGNTEAFFGQGTRLTVV.

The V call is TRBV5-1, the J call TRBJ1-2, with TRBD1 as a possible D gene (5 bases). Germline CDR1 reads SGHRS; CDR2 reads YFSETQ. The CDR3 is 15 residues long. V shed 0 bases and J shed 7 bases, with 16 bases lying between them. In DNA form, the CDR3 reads TGCGCCAGCAGCTTGGAGCAGGGAGGGGTTCGTGGCTACACCTTC. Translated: CASSLEQGGVRGYTF.

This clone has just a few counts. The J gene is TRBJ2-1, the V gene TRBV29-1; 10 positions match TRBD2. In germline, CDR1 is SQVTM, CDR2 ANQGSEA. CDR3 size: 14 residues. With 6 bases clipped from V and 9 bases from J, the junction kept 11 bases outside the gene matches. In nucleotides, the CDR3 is TGCAGCGTCGCTAAAGCGGGAGGGCCCGGTGAGCAGTTCTTC. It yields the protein CSVAKAGGPGEQFF.

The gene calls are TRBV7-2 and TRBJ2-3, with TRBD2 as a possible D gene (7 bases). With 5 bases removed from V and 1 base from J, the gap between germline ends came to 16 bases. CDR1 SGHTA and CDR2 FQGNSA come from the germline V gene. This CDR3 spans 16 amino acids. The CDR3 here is CASSLGAGARTDTQYF. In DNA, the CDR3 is TGTGCCAGCAGCCTTGGTGCGGGGGCCCGCACAGATACGCAGTATTTT.

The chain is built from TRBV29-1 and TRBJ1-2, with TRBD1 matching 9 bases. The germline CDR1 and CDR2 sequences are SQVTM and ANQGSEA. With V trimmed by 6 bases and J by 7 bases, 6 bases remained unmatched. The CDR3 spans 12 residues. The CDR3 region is CSVGTGTGGYTF. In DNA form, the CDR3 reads TGCAGCGTCGGGACAGGGACGGGTGGCTACACCTTC.

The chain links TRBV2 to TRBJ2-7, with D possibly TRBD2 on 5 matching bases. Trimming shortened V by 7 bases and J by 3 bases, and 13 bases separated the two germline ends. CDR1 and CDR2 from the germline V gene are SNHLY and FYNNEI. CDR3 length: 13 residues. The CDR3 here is CASTLATFYEQYF. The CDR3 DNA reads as TGTGCCAGCACCCTAGCCACTTTCTACGAGCAGTACTTC.

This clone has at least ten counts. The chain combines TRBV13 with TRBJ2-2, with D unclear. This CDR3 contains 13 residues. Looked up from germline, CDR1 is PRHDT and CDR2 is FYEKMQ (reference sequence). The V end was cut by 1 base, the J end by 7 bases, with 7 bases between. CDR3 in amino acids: CASSLAQVGELFF. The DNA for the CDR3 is TGTGCCAGCAGCTTAGCGCAGGTCGGGGAGCTGTTTTTT.

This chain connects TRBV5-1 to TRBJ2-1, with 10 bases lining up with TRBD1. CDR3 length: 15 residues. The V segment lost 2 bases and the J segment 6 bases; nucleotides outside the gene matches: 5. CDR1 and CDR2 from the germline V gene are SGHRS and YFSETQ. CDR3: CASSFGQGVSNEQFF. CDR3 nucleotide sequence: TGCGCCAGCAGCTTCGGACAGGGGGTAAGCAATGAGCAGTTCTTC.

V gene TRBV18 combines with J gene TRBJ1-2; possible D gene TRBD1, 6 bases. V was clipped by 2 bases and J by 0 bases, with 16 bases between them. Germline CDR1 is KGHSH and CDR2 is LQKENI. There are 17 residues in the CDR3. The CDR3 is CASSPTVDRPANYGYTF. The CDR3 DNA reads TGTGCCAGCTCACCAACAGTGGACAGACCCGCTAACTATGGCTACACCTTC.

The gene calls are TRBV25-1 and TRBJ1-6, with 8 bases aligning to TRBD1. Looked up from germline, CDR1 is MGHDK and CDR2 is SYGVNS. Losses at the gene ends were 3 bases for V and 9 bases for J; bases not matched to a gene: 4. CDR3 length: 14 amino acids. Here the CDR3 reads CASSEDRVVSPLHF. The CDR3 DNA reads TGTGCCAGCAGTGAGGACAGGGTGGTTTCACCCCTCCACTTT.

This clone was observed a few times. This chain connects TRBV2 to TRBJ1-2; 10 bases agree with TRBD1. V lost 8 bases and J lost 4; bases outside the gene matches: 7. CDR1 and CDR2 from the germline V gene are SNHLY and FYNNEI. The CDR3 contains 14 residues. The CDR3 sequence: CASLRQGAGYGYTF. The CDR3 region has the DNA TGTGCCAGCCTCCGACAGGGGGCAGGCTATGGCTACACCTTC. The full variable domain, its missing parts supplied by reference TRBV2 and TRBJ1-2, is EPEVTQTPSHQVTQMGQEVILRCVPISNHLYFYWYRQILGQKVEFLVSFYNNEISEKSEIFDDQFSVERPDGSNFTLKIRSTKLEDSAMYFCASLRQGAGYGYTFGSGTRLTVV.

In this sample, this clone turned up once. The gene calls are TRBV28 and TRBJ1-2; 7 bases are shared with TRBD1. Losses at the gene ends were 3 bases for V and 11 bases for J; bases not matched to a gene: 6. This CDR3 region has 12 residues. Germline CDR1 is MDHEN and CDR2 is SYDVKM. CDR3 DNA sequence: TGTGCCAGCAGTTTTTCGGCAGGGGGTTACACCTTC. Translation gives CASSFSAGGYTF.

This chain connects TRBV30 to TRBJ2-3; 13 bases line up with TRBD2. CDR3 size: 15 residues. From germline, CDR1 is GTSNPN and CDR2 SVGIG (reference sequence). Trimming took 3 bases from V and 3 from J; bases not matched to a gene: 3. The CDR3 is CAWSQLAGGTDTQYF. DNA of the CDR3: TGTGCCTGGAGCCAACTAGCGGGAGGGACAGATACGCAGTATTTT.

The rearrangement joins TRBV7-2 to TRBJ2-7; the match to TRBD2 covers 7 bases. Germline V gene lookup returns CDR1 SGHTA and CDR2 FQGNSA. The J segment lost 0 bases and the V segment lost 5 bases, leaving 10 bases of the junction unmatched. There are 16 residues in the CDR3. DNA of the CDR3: TGTGCCAGCAGCACGAGCGGGGACTACAGCTCCTACGAGCAGTACTTC. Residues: CASSTSGDYSSYEQYF.

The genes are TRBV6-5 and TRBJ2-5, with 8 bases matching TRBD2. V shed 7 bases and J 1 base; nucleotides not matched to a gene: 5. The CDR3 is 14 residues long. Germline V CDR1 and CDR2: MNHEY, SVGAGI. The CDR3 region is CASKARGVQETQYF. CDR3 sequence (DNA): TGTGCCAGCAAGGCGCGGGGGGTCCAAGAGACCCAGTACTTC.

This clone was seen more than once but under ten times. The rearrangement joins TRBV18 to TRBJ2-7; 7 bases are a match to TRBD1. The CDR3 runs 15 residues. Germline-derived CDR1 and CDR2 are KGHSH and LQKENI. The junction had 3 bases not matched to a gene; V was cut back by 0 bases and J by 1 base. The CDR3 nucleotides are TGTGCCAGCTCACCACCTACGACAGGGTCCTACGAGCAGTACTTC. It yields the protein CASSPPTTGSYEQYF.

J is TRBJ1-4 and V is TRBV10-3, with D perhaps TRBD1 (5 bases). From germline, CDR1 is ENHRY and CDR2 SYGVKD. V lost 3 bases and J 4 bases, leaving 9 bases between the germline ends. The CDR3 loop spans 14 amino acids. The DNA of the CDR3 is TGTGCCATCAGTGAACAGGCAGATAATGAAAAACTGTTTTTT. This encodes CAISEQADNEKLFF.

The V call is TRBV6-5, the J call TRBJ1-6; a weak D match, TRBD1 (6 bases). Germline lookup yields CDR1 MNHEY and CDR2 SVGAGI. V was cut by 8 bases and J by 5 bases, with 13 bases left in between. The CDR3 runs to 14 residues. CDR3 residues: CASARGSDNSPLHF. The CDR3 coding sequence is TGTGCCAGCGCGAGGGGGAGCGATAATTCACCCCTCCACTTT.

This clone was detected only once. The CDR3 here is CASPPARDRASYEQYF. The CDR3, as DNA: TGTGCCAGCCCCCCCGCCCGGGACAGGGCGTCCTACGAGCAGTACTTC. V and J are TRBV28 and TRBJ2-7; TRBD1 aligns across 9 bases. In germline, CDR1 is MDHEN, CDR2 SYDVKM. Losses at the gene ends were 8 bases for V and 1 base for J; bases not matched to a gene: 12. The CDR3 has 16 amino acids.

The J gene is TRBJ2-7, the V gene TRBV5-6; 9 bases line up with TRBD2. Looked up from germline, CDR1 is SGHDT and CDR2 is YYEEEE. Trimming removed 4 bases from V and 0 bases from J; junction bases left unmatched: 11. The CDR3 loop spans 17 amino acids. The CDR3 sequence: CASSPRLAGVYSYEQYF. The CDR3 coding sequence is TGTGCCAGCAGCCCCCGTTTAGCGGGAGTTTACTCCTACGAGCAGTACTTC.

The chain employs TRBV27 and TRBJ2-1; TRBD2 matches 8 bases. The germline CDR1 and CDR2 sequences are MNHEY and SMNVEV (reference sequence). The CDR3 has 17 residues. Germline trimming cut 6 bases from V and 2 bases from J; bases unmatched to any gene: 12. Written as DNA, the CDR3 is TGTGCCAGCAGCCGACGCGGACTAGCCCTAACCTACAATGAGCAGTTCTTC. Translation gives CASSRRGLALTYNEQFF.

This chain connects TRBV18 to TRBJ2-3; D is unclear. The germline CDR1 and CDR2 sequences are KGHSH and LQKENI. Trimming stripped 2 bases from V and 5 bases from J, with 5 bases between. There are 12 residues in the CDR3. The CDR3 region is CASSPFRDTQYF. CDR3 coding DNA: TGTGCCAGCTCACCATTTAGAGATACGCAGTATTTT.

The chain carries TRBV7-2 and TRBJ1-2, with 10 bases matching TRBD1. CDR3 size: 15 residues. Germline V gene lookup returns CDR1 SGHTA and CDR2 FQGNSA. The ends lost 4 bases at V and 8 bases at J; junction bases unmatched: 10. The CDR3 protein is CASSSSTGGAGGYTF. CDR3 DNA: TGTGCCAGCAGCTCGTCGACAGGGGGCGCGGGGGGCTACACCTTC.

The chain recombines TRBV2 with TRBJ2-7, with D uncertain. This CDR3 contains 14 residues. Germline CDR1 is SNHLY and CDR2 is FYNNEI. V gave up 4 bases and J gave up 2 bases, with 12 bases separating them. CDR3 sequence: CASSGDAEPYEQYF. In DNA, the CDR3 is TGTGCCAGCAGTGGTGACGCGGAGCCCTACGAGCAGTACTTC. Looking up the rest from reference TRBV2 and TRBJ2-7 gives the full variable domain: EPEVTQTPSHQVTQMGQEVILRCVPISNHLYFYWYRQILGQKVEFLVSFYNNEISEKSEIFDDQFSVERPDGSNFTLKIRSTKLEDSAMYFCASSGDAEPYEQYFGPGTRLTVT.

The chain's CDR3 is CASSLRPTGVGGEQFF. The CDR3 DNA reads as TGTGCCAGCAGCTTAAGACCAACCGGGGTAGGTGGTGAGCAGTTCTTC. The gene calls are TRBV7-3 and TRBJ2-1, with D possibly being TRBD2 (5 bases). The length of the CDR3 is 16 residues. Trimming stripped 1 base from V and 9 bases from J, with 19 bases between. The V gene's germline CDR1 is SGHTA and CDR2 FQGTGA.